This T cell receptor beta chain originates from a study of blood T cell repertoires in COVID-19. For the study at large: There were acute and convalescent COVID-19 samples, and they came from the United States, Italy and Spain. T cells, B-cell-depleted T cells, or PBMCs supplied cDNA or gDNA.

Under the authors' procedure: Nucleated cell number was recorded as an estimate derived from reference gene primer amplification. Using immunoSEQ multiplex PCR, the repertoire was profiled, and TCRdb retains in-frame clones only, with some absent. Clone size and the V and J calls come from that table; the DNA yielded D and trimming. The sample lists some 30,000 clones, 80% to 90% occurring once. Germline trimming cut 6 bases from V and 2 bases from J; bases unmatched to any gene: 6. CDR1 SGHDN and CDR2 FVKESK come from the germline V gene. This CDR3 comprises 14 residues. The clonotype originates from a human donor in a cohort sampled during active COVID-19. Sequenced sample: peripheral blood. This rearrangement joins TRBV14 to TRBJ2-7, with TRBD1 matching 8 bases. The CDR3 DNA reads as TGTGCCAGCAGAAGAGGACAGGGTCCCTACGAGCAGTACTTC. It yields the protein CASRRGQGPYEQYF.